The 16 T cell receptor beta chains presented below share a single source sample, sequenced in a study of T cell repertoires in cytomegalovirus infection. In TCRdb, the reads were re-called with MiXCR into one record per CDR3 protein. In the table there are 110,000 to 150,000 distinct CDR3 sequences, around 32% of which are singletons. Antigen specificity for these receptors is unknown. The sample was CD8+ T cells from cultured PBMCs, taken from culture after CMV antigen stimulation. These receptors were taken from a human donor in good health (CMV status not recorded). Some clones in this sample may be carry-over from other donors' samples.

J is TRBJ2-1 and V is TRBV27; TRBD2 aligns across 10 bases. V gave up 6 bases and J gave up 9 bases; unmatched junction bases: 8. Germline assignment: CDR1 MNHEY and CDR2 SMNVEV (reference sequence). This CDR3 spans 14 amino acids. The CDR3 protein is CASSLLLAGGEQFF. The CDR3 nucleotides read TGTGCCAGCAGCCTTTTATTAGCGGGGGGTGAGCAGTTCTTC.

As for this clonotype: Germline and junction disagree at one end, which may indicate a read error. The chain is built from TRBV19 and TRBJ2-1; 7 positions match TRBD1. CDR3 length equals 12 residues. Per germline, CDR1 LNHDA and CDR2 SQIVND (reference sequence). This CDR3 is CASSGPEGALIF. CDR3 bases: TGTGCCAGTAGTGGACCTGAGGGGGCGCTAATCTTC.

The V gene is TRBV14, the J gene TRBJ2-7; D perhaps matches TRBD1 (6 bases). Trimming left V 0 bases short and J 4 bases short, with 13 bases between. From germline, CDR1 is SGHDN and CDR2 FVKESK. This CDR3 region has 15 residues. The CDR3 spells CASSQEGNRAYEQYF. DNA of the CDR3: TGTGCCAGCAGCCAAGAAGGGAACAGGGCATACGAGCAGTACTTC.

The chain carries TRBV24-1 and TRBJ2-5; maybe TRBD1 (5 bases). Germline CDR1 KGHDR, CDR2 SFDVKD. Between the trimmed V and J ends, which lost 4 bases and 1 base, there was a span of 12 bases. The CDR3 has 15 residues. The chain's CDR3 is CATSEGWTIQETQYF. The CDR3 region has the DNA TGTGCCACCAGTGAAGGGTGGACAATCCAAGAGACCCAGTACTTC.

This clonotype has just a few counts. This chain connects TRBV28 to TRBJ2-7; D is uncertain. V dropped 4 bases and J dropped 0 bases, with 10 bases sitting between them. The CDR3 extends over 14 amino acids. CDR1 and CDR2 from the germline V gene are MDHEN and SYDVKM. The DNA for the CDR3 is TGTGCCAGCAGTTCGCCGAGGAGCTCCTACGAGCAGTACTTC. This gives the protein CASSSPRSSYEQYF.

This chain uses TRBV27 with TRBJ2-7; tentatively, D is TRBD2 (5 bases). V shed 6 bases and J shed 12 bases, with 18 bases lying between them. The CDR3 contains 12 residues. The germline CDR1 and CDR2 sequences are MNHEY and SMNVEV (reference sequence). The CDR3 loop reads CASRNTDLEVYF. CDR3 nucleotides: TGTGCCAGCAGGAATACAGACCTGGAGGTGTACTTC.

The genes are TRBV11-2 and TRBJ2-7; D not certain. The CDR3 runs 16 residues. Trimming removed 5 bases from V and 0 bases from J, with 17 bases in between. Per germline, CDR1 SGHAT and CDR2 FQNNGV. Written as DNA, the CDR3 is TGTGCCAGCAGCCCAGGCTTCCTGGTCAGCTCCTACGAGCAGTACTTC. It specifies CASSPGFLVSSYEQYF.

This clonotype was seen more than once but under ten times. The chain recombines TRBV28 with TRBJ2-5; 12 bases fit TRBD2. The trim removed 5 bases at V and 4 bases at J, leaving 2 bases unmatched. CDR3 length equals 14 residues. Per germline, CDR1 MDHEN and CDR2 SYDVKM. The CDR3 protein is CASSETSGGETQYF. In nucleotides, the CDR3 is TGTGCCAGCAGTGAGACTAGCGGGGGAGAGACCCAGTACTTC.

The sample holds many counts of this clonotype. The CDR3 nucleotides are TGCAGTGCTCAAACCTCCCGCCCCGGGGATTCACCCCTCCACTTT. This sequence encodes CSAQTSRPGDSPLHF. This chain uses TRBV20-1 with TRBJ1-6, with D unresolved. This CDR3 is 15 amino acids long. CDR1 and CDR2 (germline): DFQATT, SNEGSKA (reference sequence). V lost 5 bases to trimming and J lost 8 bases, with 19 bases between them.

The V and J genes are TRBV4-1 and TRBJ2-1; TRBD1 aligns across 9 bases. Germline V CDR1 and CDR2: MGHRA, YSYEKL. V lost 0 bases, J lost 5 bases, and 8 bases stayed unmatched. The CDR3 totals 17 residues. In DNA form, the CDR3 reads TGCGCCAGCAGCCAAGAATTGGGACAGGGTCAGCACAATGAGCAGTTCTTC. Translated: CASSQELGQGQHNEQFF.

The rearrangement links TRBV2 to TRBJ2-2; TRBD1 aligns across 8 bases. The CDR3 runs 13 residues. V gave up 8 bases and J gave up 3 bases; unmatched junction bases: 2. Germline V gene data show CDR1 as SNHLY and CDR2 as FYNNEI. DNA of the CDR3: TGTGCCAGCCCACAGGGGGACACCGGGGAGCTGTTTTTT. It is translated as CASPQGDTGELFF.

The V gene is TRBV2, the J gene TRBJ2-5; 10 bases fit TRBD1. This CDR3 is 15 amino acids long. J lost 2 bases, V lost 6 bases, and 6 bases had no gene match. Per germline, CDR1 SNHLY and CDR2 FYNNEI. The CDR3 DNA follows: TGTGCCAGCAGACAGACAGGGGGCTATCAAGAGACCCAGTACTTC. Its translation: CASRQTGGYQETQYF.

This clonotype has only a few counts. This chain links TRBV14 with TRBJ2-3; D is possibly TRBD1 or TRBD2 (5 bases each). Deletions cut 0 bases from V and 0 bases from J, with 10 bases between. Per germline, CDR1 SGHDN and CDR2 FVKESK. CDR3 size: 16 residues. For the CDR3, the DNA is TGTGCCAGCAGCCAAGAGGGGACCGGGAGCACAGATACGCAGTATTTT. It yields the protein CASSQEGTGSTDTQYF.

The V and J genes are TRBV6-5 and TRBJ2-2, with D maybe TRBD1 (6 bases). Trimming shortened V by 0 bases and J by 7 bases, and 12 bases separated the two germline ends. The CDR3 is 15 amino acids. The germline CDR1 and CDR2 sequences are MNHEY and SVGAGI. The CDR3 DNA reads TGTGCCAGCAGTTACTCGTCAGGGGCGGGCGGGGAGCTGTTTTTT. Protein product: CASSYSSGAGGELFF.

This chain joins TRBV5-1 and TRBJ2-1; D is undetermined. The CDR3 contains 15 residues. Trimming removed 4 bases from V and 0 bases from J, with 11 bases in between. Germline values: CDR1 SGHRS, CDR2 YFSETQ. The CDR3 bases are TGCGCCAGCAGCCCAGGATTCCTCTCCTACAATGAGCAGTTCTTC. This translates into CASSPGFLSYNEQFF. Full variable domain (remainder filled in from reference TRBV5-1 and TRBJ2-1): KAGVTQTPRYLIKTRGQQVTLSCSPISGHRSVSWYQQTPGQGLQFLFEYFSETQRNKGNFPGRFSGRQFSNSRSEMNVSTLELGDSALYLCASSPGFLSYNEQFFGPGTRLTVL.

The chain links TRBV29-1 to TRBJ2-7; 9 bases are a match to TRBD1. J lost 3 bases, V lost 3 bases, and 6 bases had no gene match. The CDR3 has 14 amino acids. Germline assignment: CDR1 SQVTM and CDR2 ANQGSEA. The CDR3 loop reads CSVESGQGIYEQYF. CDR3 DNA: TGCAGCGTTGAGTCGGGACAGGGTATCTACGAGCAGTACTTC.